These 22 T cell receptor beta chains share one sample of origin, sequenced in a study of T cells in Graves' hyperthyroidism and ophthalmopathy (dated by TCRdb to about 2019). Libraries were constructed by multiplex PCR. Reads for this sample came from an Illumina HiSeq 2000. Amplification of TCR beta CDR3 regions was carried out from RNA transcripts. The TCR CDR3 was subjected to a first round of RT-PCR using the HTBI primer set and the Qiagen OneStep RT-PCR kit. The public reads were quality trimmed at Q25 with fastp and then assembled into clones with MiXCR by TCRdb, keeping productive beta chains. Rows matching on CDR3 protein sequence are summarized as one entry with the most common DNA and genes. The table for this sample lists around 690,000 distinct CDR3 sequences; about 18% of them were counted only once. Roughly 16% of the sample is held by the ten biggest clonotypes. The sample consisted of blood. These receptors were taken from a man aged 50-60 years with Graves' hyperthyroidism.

The chain's CDR3 is CSVDYTGGAGGYTF. DNA for the CDR3: TGCAGCGTTGACTATACAGGGGGCGCCGGTGGCTACACCTTC. The chain links TRBV29-1 to TRBJ1-2, with TRBD1 matching 9 bases. CDR3 size: 14 residues. CDR1 and CDR2 from the germline V gene are SQVTM and ANQGSEA. The trim removed 3 bases at V and 7 bases at J, leaving 9 bases unmatched.

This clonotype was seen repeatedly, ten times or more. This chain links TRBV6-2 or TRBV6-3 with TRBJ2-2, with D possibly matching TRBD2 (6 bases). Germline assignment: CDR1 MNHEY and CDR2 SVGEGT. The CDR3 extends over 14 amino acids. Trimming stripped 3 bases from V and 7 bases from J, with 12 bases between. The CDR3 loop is CASSYAGRNGELFF. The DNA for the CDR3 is TGTGCCAGCAGTTATGCGGGGAGAAACGGGGAGCTGTTTTTT.

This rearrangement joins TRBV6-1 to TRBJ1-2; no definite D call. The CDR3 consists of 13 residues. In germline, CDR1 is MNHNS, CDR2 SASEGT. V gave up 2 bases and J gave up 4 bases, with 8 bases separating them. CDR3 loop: CASSERQAYGYTF. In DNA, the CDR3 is TGTGCCAGCAGTGAACGTCAGGCCTATGGCTACACCTTC.

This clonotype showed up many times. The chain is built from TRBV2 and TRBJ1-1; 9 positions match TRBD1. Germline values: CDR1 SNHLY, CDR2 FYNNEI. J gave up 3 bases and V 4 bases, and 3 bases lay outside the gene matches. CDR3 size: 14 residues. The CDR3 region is CASSGQGDYTEAFF. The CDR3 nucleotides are TGTGCCAGCAGTGGACAGGGGGATTACACTGAAGCTTTCTTT.

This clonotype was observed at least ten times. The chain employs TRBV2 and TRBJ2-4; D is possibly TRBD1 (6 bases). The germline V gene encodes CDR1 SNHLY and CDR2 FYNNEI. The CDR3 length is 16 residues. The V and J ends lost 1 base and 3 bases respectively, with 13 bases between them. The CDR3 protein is CASSEGNRVGKNIQYF. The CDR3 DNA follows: TGTGCCAGCAGTGAAGGGAACAGGGTGGGCAAAAACATTCAGTACTTC.

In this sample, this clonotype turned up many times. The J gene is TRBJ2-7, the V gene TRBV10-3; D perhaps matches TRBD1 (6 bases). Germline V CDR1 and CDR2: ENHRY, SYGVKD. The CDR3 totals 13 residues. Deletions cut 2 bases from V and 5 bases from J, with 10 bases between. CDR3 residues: CAISEGGLNEQYF. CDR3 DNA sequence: TGTGCCATCAGTGAGGGGGGCCTTAACGAGCAGTACTTC.

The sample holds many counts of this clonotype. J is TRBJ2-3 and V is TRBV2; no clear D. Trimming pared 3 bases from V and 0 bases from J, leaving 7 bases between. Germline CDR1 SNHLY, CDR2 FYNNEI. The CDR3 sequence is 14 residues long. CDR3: CASSDPGSTDTQYF. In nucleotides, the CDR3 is TGTGCCAGCAGTGACCCCGGGAGCACAGATACGCAGTATTTT.

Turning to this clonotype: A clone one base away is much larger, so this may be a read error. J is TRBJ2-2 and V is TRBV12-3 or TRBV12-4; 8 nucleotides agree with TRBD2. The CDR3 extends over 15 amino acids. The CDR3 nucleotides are TGTGCCAGCAGTCCGAGCGGGAGCAACACCGGGAAGCTGTTTTTT. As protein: CASSPSGSNTGKLFF.

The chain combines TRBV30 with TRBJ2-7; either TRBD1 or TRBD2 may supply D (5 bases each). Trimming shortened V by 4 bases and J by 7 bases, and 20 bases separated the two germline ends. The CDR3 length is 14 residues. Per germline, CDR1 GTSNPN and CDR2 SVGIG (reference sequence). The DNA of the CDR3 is TGTGCCTGGACACCGGGACCTTTAGACTATGAGCAGTACTTC. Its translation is CAWTPGPLDYEQYF.

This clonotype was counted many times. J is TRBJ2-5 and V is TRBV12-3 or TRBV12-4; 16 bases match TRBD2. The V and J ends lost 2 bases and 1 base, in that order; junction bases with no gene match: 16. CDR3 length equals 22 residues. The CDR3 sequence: CASSLRLIGGLAGGPGQETQYF. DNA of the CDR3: TGTGCCAGCAGTTTACGTTTGATCGGGGGACTAGCGGGAGGGCCGGGCCAAGAGACCCAGTACTTC.

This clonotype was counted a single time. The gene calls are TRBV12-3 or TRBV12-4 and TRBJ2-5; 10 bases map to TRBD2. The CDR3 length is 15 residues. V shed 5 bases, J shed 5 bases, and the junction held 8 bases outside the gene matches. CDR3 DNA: TGTGCCAGCAGTAACCCTAGCGGGAGTGTGGAGACCCAGTACTTC. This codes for CASSNPSGSVETQYF.

The CDR3 is CASSAGGPFVELFF. The CDR3 DNA reads as TGCGCCAGCAGTGCCGGGGGGCCCTTCGTGGAGCTGTTTTTT. This rearrangement joins TRBV10-2 to TRBJ2-2, with D perhaps matching TRBD2 (7 bases). This CDR3 has 14 residues. Germline lookup yields CDR1 WSHSY and CDR2 SAAADI. V was clipped by 4 bases and J by 10 bases, with 16 bases between them.

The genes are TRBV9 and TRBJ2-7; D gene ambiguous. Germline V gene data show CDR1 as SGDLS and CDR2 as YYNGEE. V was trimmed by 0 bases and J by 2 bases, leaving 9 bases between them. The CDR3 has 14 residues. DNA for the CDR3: TGTGCCAGCAGCGTAGGGACCGAAGCCTACGAGCAGTACTTC. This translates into CASSVGTEAYEQYF.

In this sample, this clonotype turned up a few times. The CDR3 coding sequence is TGTGCCTGGAGTGTAAAGGGGTCTAGGAACATTCAGTACTTC. Protein: CAWSVKGSRNIQYF. V is TRBV30 and J is TRBJ2-4; a possible D gene is TRBD1 (5 bases). This CDR3 has 14 residues. Germline CDR1 reads GTSNPN; CDR2 reads SVGIG (reference sequence). The V gene lost 0 bases and the J gene lost 7 bases, with 13 bases spanning the gap.

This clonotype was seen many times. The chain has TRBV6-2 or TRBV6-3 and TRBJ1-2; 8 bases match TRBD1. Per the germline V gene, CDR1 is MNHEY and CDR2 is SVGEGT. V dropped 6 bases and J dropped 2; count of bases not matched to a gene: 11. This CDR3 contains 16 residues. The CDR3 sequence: CASSRRDRLINYGYTF. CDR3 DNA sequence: TGTGCCAGCAGCCGCCGGGACAGGTTGATCAACTATGGCTACACCTTC.

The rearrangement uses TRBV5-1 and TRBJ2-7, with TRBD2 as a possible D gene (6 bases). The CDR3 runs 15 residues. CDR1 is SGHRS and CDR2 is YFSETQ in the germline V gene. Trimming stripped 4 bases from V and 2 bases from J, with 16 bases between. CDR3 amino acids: CASSKQAGSPYEQYF. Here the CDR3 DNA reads TGCGCCAGCAGCAAGCAGGCGGGATCACCCTACGAGCAGTACTTC. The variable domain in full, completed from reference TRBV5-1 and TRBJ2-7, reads KAGVTQTPRYLIKTRGQQVTLSCSPISGHRSVSWYQQTPGQGLQFLFEYFSETQRNKGNFPGRFSGRQFSNSRSEMNVSTLELGDSALYLCASSKQAGSPYEQYFGPGTRLTVT.

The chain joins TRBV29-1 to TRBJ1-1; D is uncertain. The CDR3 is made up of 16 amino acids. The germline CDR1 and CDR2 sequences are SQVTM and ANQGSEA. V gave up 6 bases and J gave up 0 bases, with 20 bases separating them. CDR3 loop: CSVKVLGTGMNTEAFF. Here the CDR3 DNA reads TGCAGCGTAAAGGTCCTGGGAACCGGCATGAACACTGAAGCTTTCTTT.

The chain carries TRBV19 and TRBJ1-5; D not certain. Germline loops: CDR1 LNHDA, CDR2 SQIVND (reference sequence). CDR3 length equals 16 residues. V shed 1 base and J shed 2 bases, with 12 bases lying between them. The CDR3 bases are TGTGCCAGTAGTATAGTGGGGAGGGCCGGCAATCAGCCCCAGCATTTT. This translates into CASSIVGRAGNQPQHF.

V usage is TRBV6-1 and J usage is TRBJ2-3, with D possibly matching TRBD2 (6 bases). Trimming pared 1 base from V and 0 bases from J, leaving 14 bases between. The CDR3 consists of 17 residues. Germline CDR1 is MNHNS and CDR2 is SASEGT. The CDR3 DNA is TGTGCCAGCAGTGAAGAGTGGACGGGGGATAGCACAGATACGCAGTATTTT. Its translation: CASSEEWTGDSTDTQYF.

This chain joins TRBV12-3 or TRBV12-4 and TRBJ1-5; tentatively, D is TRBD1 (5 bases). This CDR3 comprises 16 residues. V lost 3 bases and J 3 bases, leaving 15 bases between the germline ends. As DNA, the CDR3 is TGTGCCAGCAGTTTGGGGGGGATTGGAGTCAATCAGCCCCAGCATTTT. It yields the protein CASSLGGIGVNQPQHF.

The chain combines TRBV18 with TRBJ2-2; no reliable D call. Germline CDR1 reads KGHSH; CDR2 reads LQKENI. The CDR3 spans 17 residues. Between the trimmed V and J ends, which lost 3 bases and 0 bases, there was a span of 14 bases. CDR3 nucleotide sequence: TGTGCCAGCTCACCCGATTGGGCGCCTGCGAACACCGGGGAGCTGTTTTTT. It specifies CASSPDWAPANTGELFF.

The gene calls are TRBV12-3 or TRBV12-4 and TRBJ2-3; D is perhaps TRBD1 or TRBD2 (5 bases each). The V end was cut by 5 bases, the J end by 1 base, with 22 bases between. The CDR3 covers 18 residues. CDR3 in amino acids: CASSTQLGWGKGTDTQYF. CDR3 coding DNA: TGTGCCAGCAGTACGCAACTCGGCTGGGGGAAGGGCACAGATACGCAGTATTTT.